This record covers a single TCR beta chain. The antigen is not known. The immunoSEQ assay was v3. Some clones are missing from TCRdb's copy, which holds only in-frame ones; the method was immunoSEQ multiplex PCR. The sample carries under 100,000 clones, roughly 65% recorded once. Time point denoted: pre-treatment sample, taken before nivolumab and TIL therapy. Pleural nodules or supraclavicular lymph nodes made up most of the excised metastases sampled. Adults with stage 4 NSCLC were enrolled in a phase I trial. The V end was cut by 0 bases, the J end by 4 bases, with 13 bases between. There are 16 residues in the CDR3. Per the germline V gene, CDR1 is MDHEN and CDR2 is SYDVKM. This sample stems from a study of TIL therapy for anti-PD-1-resistant metastatic lung cancer. Study-level results: Patients were highly selected, enriched for treatment-naive, never-smoker and oncogene-addicted cases.

J is TRBJ1-5 and V is TRBV28; D may be TRBD1 (5 bases). This clonotype was obtained from a person between 30 and 80 years old with non-small cell lung cancer. The source was tumor tissue, collected at baseline. CDR3 region: CASSLWSGQGNQPQHF. The CDR3 DNA reads TGTGCCAGCAGTTTATGGTCGGGGCAGGGTAATCAGCCCCAGCATTTT.